This T cell receptor (beta chain) was retrieved from a study of Graves' ophthalmopathy and Graves' hyperthyroidism. Using RNA transcripts, the TCR beta CDR3 regions were amplified. After a first-round RT-PCR with HTBI primers, a second-round multiplex PCR was run. TCRdb processed the multiplex PCR reads anew with MiXCR; each CDR3 protein has one entry. Among about 210,000 distinct CDR3 sequences listed, around 28% were seen once. The length of the CDR3 is 15 residues. Deletions cut 4 bases from V and 1 base from J, with 8 bases between. The germline CDR1 and CDR2 sequences are LGHDT and YNNKEL (reference sequence). In this sample, this clonotype turned up many times.

The chain is built from TRBV3-1 and TRBJ2-6; D uncertain. The receptor's source is a man in his fifties or sixties with Graves' ophthalmopathy. Sequencing input: peripheral blood. The CDR3 protein is CASSLHRSGANVLTF. CDR3 DNA sequence: TGTGCCAGCAGCCTGCATAGGTCTGGGGCCAACGTCCTGACTTTC.